Below are 8 T cell receptor beta chains sequenced from a single sample in a study of blood T cell repertoires in COVID-19. Method: immunoSEQ multiplex PCR; TCRdb's copy keeps in-frame clones and lacks some. The sample lists roughly 520,000 clones, approximately 90% occurring once. The sample consisted of PBMCs or T cells enriched from blood (not recorded which). Receptors were obtained from a woman aged 40 to 49 who had recovered from COVID-19.

This clone has more than one count but fewer than ten. The genes are TRBV24-1 and TRBJ2-3, with 11 bases identical to TRBD2. The CDR3 is 19 amino acids. Germline V gene data show CDR1 as KGHDR and CDR2 as SFDVKD. V lost 5 bases, J lost 3 bases, and 15 bases stayed unmatched. CDR3 region: CATSGASAGSGRATDTQYF. DNA of the CDR3: TGTGCCACCAGTGGGGCCTCGGCGGGTAGCGGGAGGGCTACAGATACGCAGTATTTT.

The table lists this clone with a count of one. The V and J genes are TRBV12-5 and TRBJ2-1, with 9 bases aligning to TRBD1. There are 16 residues in the CDR3. Germline CDR1 LGHNT, CDR2 FRNRAP. Germline trimming cut 3 bases from V and 1 base from J; bases unmatched to any gene: 4. The CDR3 region has the DNA TGTGCTAGTGGTTTCGGACAGGGGCGGTCCTACAATGAGCAGTTCTTC. This encodes CASGFGQGRSYNEQFF.

The V and J genes are TRBV27 and TRBJ1-2; D is undetermined. Trimming cost V 6 bases and J 4 bases, with 27 bases left between them. The CDR3 consists of 18 residues. The germline gives CDR1 MNHEY, CDR2 SMNVEV (reference sequence). CDR3 protein: CASRKAFEGINRGYGYTF. DNA for the CDR3: TGTGCCAGCAGAAAGGCCTTCGAGGGAATAAATCGGGGCTATGGCTACACCTTC.

Concerning this clone: Sequence at one end of the junction differs from germline and may be a read error. The rearrangement links TRBV7-7 to TRBJ2-5, with D unresolved. Germline V gene data show CDR1 as SSHAT and CDR2 as FNYEAQ (reference sequence). This CDR3 has 13 residues. CDR3 loop: CASSPSPQETQYF. CDR3 nucleotide sequence: TGTGCTAGCAGCCCGTCTCCCCAAGAGACCCAGTACTTC. The full variable domain, its missing parts supplied by reference TRBV7-7 and TRBJ2-5, is GAGVSQSPRYKVTKRGQDVTLRCDPISSHATLYWYQQALGQGPEFLTYFNYEAQPDKSGLPSDRFSAERPEGSISTLTIQRTEQRDSAMYRCASSPSPQETQYFGPGTRLLVL.

The genes are TRBV24-1 and TRBJ2-1, with 9 bases lining up with TRBD1. The CDR3 has 15 residues. The V gene end was trimmed by 7 bases and the J gene end by 3 bases; junction bases not matched to a gene: 6. Germline V lookup: CDR1 KGHDR, CDR2 SFDVKD. The CDR3 sequence is CATSPRDRDYNEQFF. CDR3 sequence (DNA): TGTGCCACCAGCCCCCGGGACAGGGACTACAATGAGCAGTTCTTC.

This clone was recorded a few times. The chain has TRBV2 and TRBJ2-5; 10 bases agree with TRBD1. After removal of 0 bases from V and 4 bases from J, the junction contained 5 bases not matched to a gene. From germline, CDR1 is SNHLY and CDR2 FYNNEI. The CDR3 is made up of 16 amino acids. CDR3 region: CASSEARQGARETQYF. CDR3 coding DNA: TGTGCCAGCAGTGAAGCGCGACAGGGGGCACGAGAGACCCAGTACTTC.

The chain couples TRBV6-1 to TRBJ1-1; D possibly corresponds to TRBD1 (6 bases). This CDR3 is built from 13 residues. Germline-derived CDR1 and CDR2 are MNHNS and SASEGT. V lost 3 bases and J lost 11, with 16 bases in between. The CDR3: CASSDPGGVYAFF. The CDR3 DNA sequence: TGTGCCAGCAGTGATCCGGGGGGCGTTTATGCTTTCTTT.

Points on this clone: Other nucleotide sequences from this sample produce the same CDR3. The genes are TRBV7-9 and TRBJ2-1; the D is unclear. The CDR3 runs to 14 residues. Between the trimmed V and J ends, which lost 2 bases and 0 bases, there was a span of 5 bases. Looked up from germline, CDR1 is SEHNR and CDR2 is FQNEAQ (reference sequence). CDR3 sequence (DNA): TGTGCCAGCAGCTTAAGTAGCTCCTACAATGAGCAGTTCTTC. This sequence encodes CASSLSSSYNEQFF.